This T cell receptor (beta chain) was documented in a study of cytomegalovirus exposure and HLA in healthy donors. Overall study findings and caveats: The sole available immune exposure information was CMV serostatus. Later analysis identified about 18,000 TCR beta sequences associated with HLA alleles, using a false discovery rate threshold of 0.05. Sequencing had likely introduced a cluster of highly shared sequence variants as an artifact.

The study ran its PCR with 60 Vbeta and 13 Jbeta primers. In the source study's methods: Later work found 65 million to 90 million unique TCR beta chains, with roughly 11 million shared. Libraries were prepared by immunoSEQ multiplex PCR; TCRdb keeps only in-frame clonotypes and omits some of them. That table furnishes V, J and clone size, whereas the DNA furnished D and trimming. Of about 76,000 clones in the sample, under 80% were seen once. A few counts support this clone. The target antigen is unknown. The sequenced sample was PBMCs. This clonotype originated in a man between 60 and 70 years old in good health and CMV-seropositive.

CDR3 sequence (DNA): TGTGCCAGCAGCTTTTTAAACACTGAAGCTTTCTTT. The encoded protein is CASSFLNTEAFF. V usage is TRBV7-8 and J usage is TRBJ1-1; D call uncertain. Germline V lookup: CDR1 SGHVS, CDR2 FQNEAQ. Trimming shortened V by 3 bases and J by 2 bases, and 4 bases separated the two germline ends. This CDR3 region has 12 residues.